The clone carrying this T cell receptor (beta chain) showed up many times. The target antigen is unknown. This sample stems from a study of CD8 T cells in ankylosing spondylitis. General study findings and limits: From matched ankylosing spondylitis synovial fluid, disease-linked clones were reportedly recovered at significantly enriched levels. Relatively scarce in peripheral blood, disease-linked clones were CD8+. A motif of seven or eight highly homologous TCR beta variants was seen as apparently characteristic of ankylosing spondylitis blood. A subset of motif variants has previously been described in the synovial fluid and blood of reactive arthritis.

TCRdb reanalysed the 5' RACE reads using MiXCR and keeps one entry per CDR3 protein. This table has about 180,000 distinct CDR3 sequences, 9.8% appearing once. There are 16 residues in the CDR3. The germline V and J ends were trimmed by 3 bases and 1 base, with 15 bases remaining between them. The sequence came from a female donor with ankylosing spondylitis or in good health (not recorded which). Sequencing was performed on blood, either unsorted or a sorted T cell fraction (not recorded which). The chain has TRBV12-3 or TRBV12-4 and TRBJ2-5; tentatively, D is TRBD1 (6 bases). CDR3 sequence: CASSLGFGQSQETQYF. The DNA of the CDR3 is TGTGCCAGCAGTTTGGGCTTTGGACAGTCCCAAGAGACCCAGTACTTC.